This T cell receptor (beta chain) is from a study of blood T cell repertoires in COVID-19. Trimming cost V 1 base and J 2 bases; bases outside gene matches: 4. Germline CDR1 and CDR2: SGHVS and FNYEAQ. The CDR3 covers 18 residues. In the original analysis: From reference gene primer amplification, estimates of nucleated cell counts were derived. Libraries were prepared by immunoSEQ multiplex PCR; TCRdb keeps only in-frame clonotypes and omits some of them. V, J and clone size were drawn from that table, and D and trimming were deduced from the DNA. The data show roughly 55,000 clones, around nine tenths seen once.

Input material: peripheral blood. The chain is built from TRBV7-6 and TRBJ2-5; 16 bases map to TRBD2. This clonotype originated in a man in his fifties or sixties with active COVID-19. The CDR3 is CASSLVEGLAGGQETQYF. The CDR3 region has the DNA TGTGCCAGCAGCTTAGTAGAGGGACTAGCGGGGGGGCAAGAGACCCAGTACTTC.